The entry below gives a single TCR beta chain sequence along with its context. This specimen belongs to a study of T cell responses to AZD1222 COVID-19 vaccine. The CDR3 loop spans 15 amino acids. V lost 0 bases, J lost 7 bases, and 11 bases lay in between. Germline-derived CDR1 and CDR2 are SGHRS and YFSETQ. Produced via immunoSEQ multiplex PCR; TCRdb's table is partial and in-frame only. The sample includes about 120,000 clones, roughly 87% of them seen just once. The rearrangement uses TRBV5-1 and TRBJ1-6; D is unresolved. This sample comprised peripheral blood, obtained on day 0 of AZD1222 vaccination. The sequence was collected from an adult in good health. The CDR3 region has the DNA TGCGCCAGCAGCTTGGCGTTTGGTTCGAATTCACCCCTCCACTTT. Translation gives CASSLAFGSNSPLHF.